Shown below are 18 T cell receptor beta chains from a single sample sequenced in a study of cytomegalovirus exposure and HLA in healthy donors. Vbeta (60) and Jbeta (13) primers were used in the PCR. Clones were read by immunoSEQ multiplex PCR, and TCRdb kept only the in-frame ones, dropping some. The repertoire has almost 200,000 clones, 85% of them found once; the top ten carry around 2.3%. The sequenced sample consisted of PBMCs. These receptors all stem from a woman between 45 and 65 years old in good health and CMV-seronegative.

The V gene is TRBV7-8, the J gene TRBJ2-1; 9 nucleotides align to TRBD2. CDR1 is SGHVS and CDR2 is FQNEAQ in the germline V gene. This CDR3 is built from 17 residues. The V gene end was trimmed by 1 base and the J gene end by 4 bases; junction bases not matched to a gene: 8. The DNA for the CDR3 is TGTGCCAGCAGCTTAGAGGAAGGCGGGAGGGCTTACAATGAGCAGTTCTTC. It yields the protein CASSLEEGGRAYNEQFF.

This clone was found a few times. The J gene is TRBJ2-5, the V gene TRBV2, with 7 bases that match TRBD1. CDR1 and CDR2 from the germline V gene are SNHLY and FYNNEI. CDR3 length equals 15 residues. J was trimmed by 1 base and V by 6 bases; bases with no gene match: 8. CDR3 amino acids: CASSTRQGVQETQYF. The CDR3 region has the DNA TGTGCCAGCAGCACTCGACAGGGAGTCCAAGAGACCCAGTACTTC.

The rearrangement links TRBV6-1 to TRBJ2-5; 9 nucleotides line up with TRBD2. Germline-derived CDR1 and CDR2 are MNHNS and SASEGT. CDR3 size: 16 residues. Germline trimming cut 1 base from V and 1 base from J; bases unmatched to any gene: 4. The CDR3 sequence: CASSEGVAGVQETQYF. For the CDR3, the DNA is TGTGCCAGCAGTGAAGGCGTAGCGGGAGTCCAAGAGACCCAGTACTTC.

V and J are TRBV13 and TRBJ2-3; perhaps TRBD2 as D (6 bases). The germline CDR1 and CDR2 sequences are PRHDT and FYEKMQ (reference sequence). The CDR3 contains 15 residues. The V gene lost 5 bases and the J gene lost 0 bases, with 12 bases spanning the gap. This CDR3 reads CASSPGTASTDTQYF. CDR3 nucleotides: TGTGCCAGCAGCCCCGGGACTGCTAGCACAGATACGCAGTATTTT.

This rearrangement joins TRBV4-3 to TRBJ2-1; 9 positions agree with TRBD1. The CDR3 extends over 15 amino acids. Germline V gene sequence: CDR1 LGHNA, CDR2 YSLEER. Germline trimming cut 0 bases from V and 12 bases from J; bases unmatched to any gene: 9. CDR3 DNA: TGCGCCAGCAGCCAAGATCGGCTACAGGGGGCTGGGCAGTTCTTC. Its protein product is CASSQDRLQGAGQFF.

V usage is TRBV18 and J usage is TRBJ2-1, with 7 nucleotides matching TRBD2. J lost 5 bases, V lost 3 bases, and 4 bases had no gene match. The CDR3 is 14 residues long. The germline V gene has CDR1 KGHSH and CDR2 LQKENI. For the CDR3, the DNA is TGTGCCAGCTCACCCTGGGGGGGGGACAATGAGCAGTTCTTC. This encodes CASSPWGGDNEQFF.

J is TRBJ2-5 and V is TRBV5-1, with D possibly being TRBD2 (5 bases). Between the trimmed V and J ends, which lost 4 bases and 0 bases, there was a span of 10 bases. Per germline, CDR1 SGHRS and CDR2 YFSETQ. This CDR3 has 14 residues. The CDR3 loop reads CASSLGLNQETQYF. The CDR3 DNA follows: TGCGCCAGCAGCCTTGGACTGAACCAAGAGACCCAGTACTTC.

The V call is TRBV30, the J call TRBJ1-2; D call uncertain. The CDR3 is made up of 12 amino acids. CDR1 and CDR2 from the germline V gene are GTSNPN and SVGIG (reference sequence). V lost 0 bases to trimming and J lost 8 bases, with 10 bases between them. CDR3 amino acids: CAWSVQTKGYTF. CDR3 bases: TGTGCCTGGAGTGTACAAACGAAAGGCTACACCTTC.

The genes are TRBV25-1 and TRBJ1-1; 7 bases are shared with TRBD1. Looked up from germline, CDR1 is MGHDK and CDR2 is SYGVNS. V was clipped by 0 bases and J by 6 bases; unmatched bases: 7. CDR3 length: 15 amino acids. The CDR3 here is CASSEYVGQGAEAFF. The CDR3 coding sequence is TGTGCCAGCAGTGAATATGTCGGCCAGGGGGCTGAAGCTTTCTTT.

CDR3 nucleotides: TGTGCCAGCAGCTTAACAGGTGGAAGTGGAGCCAAAAACATTCAGTACTTC. Translating gives CASSLTGGSGAKNIQYF. The chain has TRBV7-9 and TRBJ2-4; tentative D call: TRBD1 (5 bases). From germline, CDR1 is SEHNR and CDR2 FQNEAQ (reference sequence). The CDR3 length is 17 residues. V dropped 2 bases and J dropped 0 bases, with 14 bases sitting between them.

CDR3 coding DNA: TGCGCCAGCAGCCCCGGCGGGGTAGGCTCTGGAAACACCATATATTTT. It specifies CASSPGGVGSGNTIYF. The rearrangement links TRBV4-3 to TRBJ1-3; D unclear. V was shortened by 4 bases and J by 0 bases, with 13 bases between the two germline ends. CDR1 and CDR2 from the germline V gene are LGHNA and YSLEER. The CDR3 loop spans 16 amino acids.

The chain carries TRBV19 and TRBJ1-3; D may be TRBD1 (6 bases). Germline V lookup: CDR1 LNHDA, CDR2 SQIVND (reference sequence). The CDR3 is 14 amino acids. V dropped 7 bases and J dropped 2 bases, with 12 bases sitting between them. The DNA for the CDR3 is TGTGCCAGTACCCGACCAGGGGCTGGAAACACCATATATTTT. It translates to CASTRPGAGNTIYF.

J is TRBJ2-3 and V is TRBV19, with 7 bases that match TRBD1. Losses at the gene ends were 3 bases for V and 0 bases for J; bases not matched to a gene: 6. Germline-derived CDR1 and CDR2 are LNHDA and SQIVND (reference sequence). The CDR3 spans 16 residues. CDR3 in DNA: TGTGCCAGTAGTATTCCCGACAGGGCTAGCACAGATACGCAGTATTTT. This sequence encodes CASSIPDRASTDTQYF. Full variable domain (outside the CDR3, taken from reference TRBV19 and TRBJ2-3): DGGITQSPKYLFRKEGQNVTLSCEQNLNHDAMYWYRQDPGQGLRLIYYSQIVNDFQKGDIAEGYSVSREKKESFPLTVTSAQKNPTAFYLCASSIPDRASTDTQYFGPGTRLTVL.

This clone was counted once. The rearrangement links TRBV5-1 to TRBJ2-3; D is unresolved. V shed 4 bases and J shed 2 bases, with 17 bases lying between them. CDR3 length: 16 amino acids. Germline loops: CDR1 SGHRS, CDR2 YFSETQ. The CDR3 loop is CASSADNSLLTDTQYF. DNA of the CDR3: TGCGCCAGCAGCGCTGACAACAGCTTACTCACAGATACGCAGTATTTT.

This chain uses TRBV27 with TRBJ2-5; 13 bases line up with TRBD2. CDR3 length equals 15 residues. Germline V gene data show CDR1 as MNHEY and CDR2 as SMNVEV (reference sequence). V was clipped by 5 bases and J by 5 bases; unmatched bases: 5. The CDR3 reads CASSKGLAGRETQYF. For the CDR3, the DNA is TGTGCCAGCAGTAAGGGACTAGCGGGAAGGGAGACCCAGTACTTC.

This chain joins TRBV7-2 and TRBJ2-7; 8 bases are shared with TRBD2. V was clipped by 0 bases and J by 6 bases; unmatched bases: 10. The CDR3 is made up of 16 amino acids. CDR1 and CDR2 (germline): SGHTA, FQGNSA. The CDR3 nucleotides read TGTGCCAGCAGCTTAGCCCTTAGCGGGATCGAAGGCGAGCAGTACTTC. Residues: CASSLALSGIEGEQYF.

The chain joins TRBV19 to TRBJ2-1, with D tentatively TRBD1 (6 bases). CDR3 length equals 15 residues. CDR1 and CDR2 (germline): LNHDA, SQIVND (reference sequence). The V and J ends lost 3 bases and 8 bases respectively, with 17 bases between them. The CDR3 DNA reads as TGTGCCAGTAGTATGGCAGGGACATTAGGGGATGAGCAGTTCTTC. Protein: CASSMAGTLGDEQFF. The full variable domain, with the rest looked up from reference TRBV19 and TRBJ2-1, is DGGITQSPKYLFRKEGQNVTLSCEQNLNHDAMYWYRQDPGQGLRLIYYSQIVNDFQKGDIAEGYSVSREKKESFPLTVTSAQKNPTAFYLCASSMAGTLGDEQFFGPGTRLTVL.

The genes are TRBV19 and TRBJ2-2; possible D gene TRBD2, 6 bases. CDR3 length equals 15 residues. With 4 bases removed from V and 6 bases from J, the gap between germline ends came to 15 bases. Germline CDR1 is LNHDA and CDR2 is SQIVND (reference sequence). CDR3 sequence reads: CASSRREVPAGELFF. The CDR3 DNA reads as TGTGCCAGTAGTAGGAGGGAAGTCCCAGCCGGGGAGCTGTTTTTT.